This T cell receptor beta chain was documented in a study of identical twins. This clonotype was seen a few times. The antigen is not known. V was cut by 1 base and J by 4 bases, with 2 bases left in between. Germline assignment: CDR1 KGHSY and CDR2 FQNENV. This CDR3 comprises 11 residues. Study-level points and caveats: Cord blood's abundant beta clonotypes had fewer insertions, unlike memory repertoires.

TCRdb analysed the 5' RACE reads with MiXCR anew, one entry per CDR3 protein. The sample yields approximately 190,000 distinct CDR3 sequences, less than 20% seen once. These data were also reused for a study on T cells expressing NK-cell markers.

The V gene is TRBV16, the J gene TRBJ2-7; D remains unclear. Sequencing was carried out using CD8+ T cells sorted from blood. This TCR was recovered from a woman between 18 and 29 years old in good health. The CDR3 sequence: CASSQLYEQYF. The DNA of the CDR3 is TGTGCCAGCAGCCAATTATACGAGCAGTACTTC.